Listed here are 4 T cell receptor beta chains from one sample, sequenced in a study of T cells after yellow fever vaccination. TCRdb re-called the 5' RACE reads through MiXCR, storing one row per CDR3 protein. The repertoire has 450,000 to 650,000 distinct CDR3 sequences, less than 25% of them found once; the top ten carry 15% to 20%. The material sequenced was PBMCs, taken 20 to 25 days after the first yellow fever vaccination. The receptors shown here come from a man in his late teens or twenties who received the YFV17D yellow fever vaccine.

The CDR3 is CSAPGGDEKLFF. Written as DNA, the CDR3 is TGCAGTGCCCCCGGAGGGGATGAAAAACTGTTTTTT. V is TRBV20-1 and J is TRBJ1-4; perhaps TRBD1 as D (5 bases). The germline gives CDR1 DFQATT, CDR2 SNEGSKA (reference sequence). Between the trimmed V and J ends, which lost 6 bases and 6 bases, there was a span of 11 bases. The CDR3 has 12 residues.

This sequence joins TRBV5-1 and TRBJ2-7; 7 positions match TRBD1. The CDR3 spans 13 residues. Trimming at V came to 4 bases and at J to 2 bases, leaving 3 bases not matched to a gene. Germline assignment: CDR1 SGHRS and CDR2 YFSETQ. CDR3 residues: CASSGDSAYEQYF. The CDR3 DNA reads as TGCGCCAGCAGCGGGGACAGCGCCTACGAGCAGTACTTC.

This clonotype appeared a few times. CDR3 nucleotides: TGTGCCATCACCCCTCACAGCTCTAGCACAGATACGCAGTATTTT. Its protein product is CAITPHSSSTDTQYF. This chain uses TRBV10-3 with TRBJ2-3, with no clear D. CDR3 length equals 15 residues. The V gene's germline CDR1 is ENHRY and CDR2 SYGVKD. V was trimmed by 7 bases and J by 0 bases, leaving 14 bases between them.

This clonotype has a count of ten or more. This chain links TRBV6-5 with TRBJ1-1, with TRBD1 matching over 8 bases. The CDR3 spans 14 residues. Per germline, CDR1 MNHEY and CDR2 SVGAGI. V was clipped by 2 bases and J by 5 bases; unmatched bases: 4. As DNA, the CDR3 is TGTGCCAGCAGTTACCACGGGACAGGAACTGAAGCTTTCTTT. This encodes CASSYHGTGTEAFF.